The TCR beta chain described here comes from a study of PD-1 blockade in classical Hodgkin lymphoma. Findings and caveats of the study: Still unresolved is the cause of the repertoire differences, which may be disease activity or prior therapy. Baseline TCR diversity was reportedly lower in newly diagnosed patients than healthy donors.

There are 15 residues in the CDR3. Generated by immunoSEQ multiplex PCR, the TCRdb table keeps only in-frame clones and is missing some. Of 70,000 or so clones detected, 93% appear once; the ten largest clones hold more than 2%. Time point meaning: newly diagnosed, previously untreated cHL patient sample. Untreated, newly diagnosed classical Hodgkin lymphoma PBMCs served for comparison. In its sample, this clone is medium-sized. The antigen remains undetermined. The V call is TRBV12-1, the J call TRBJ2-3. TRBV12-1 is designated a pseudogene. The specimen sequenced was peripheral blood mononuclear cells (PBMCs). The sequence was collected from a human donor with classical Hodgkin lymphoma. DNA for the CDR3: TGTGCCAGCAGCTCCCGTCAGAGTGGATCAGATACGCAGTATTTT. Protein product: CASSSRQSGSDTQYF.